One sample yielded the 27 T cell receptor beta chains listed below, sequenced in a study of blood T cells in healthy people across ages. The second PCR ran roughly 6 to 11 cycles with a sample-barcoded 5' primer and J-beta primers. From the 5' RACE reads, TCRdb called clonotypes with MiXCR, one entry per CDR3 protein. Here the sample spans 750,000 to 1,000,000 distinct CDR3 sequences, under 35% being singletons. The same data also contributed to another study, on T cells of mothers and their children.

The sequencing input was blood. The source of these receptors is a woman in her 40s in good health.

The chain recombines TRBV27 with TRBJ1-1, with D unresolved. V shed 3 bases and J shed 6 bases, with 8 bases lying between them. CDR1 and CDR2 from the germline V gene are MNHEY and SMNVEV (reference sequence). The CDR3 has 12 amino acids. In nucleotides, the CDR3 is TGTGCCAGCAGTTTTCCGGGAGCTGAAGCTTTCTTT. Its protein product is CASSFPGAEAFF.

This clonotype was seen a few times. The chain has TRBV7-9 and TRBJ2-3, with D uncertain. From germline, CDR1 is SEHNR and CDR2 FQNEAQ (reference sequence). The CDR3 has 14 amino acids. V was trimmed by 5 bases and J by 4 bases, leaving 13 bases between them. The CDR3 spells CASSRVGFPDTQYF. The CDR3 region has the DNA TGTGCCAGCAGCCGCGTAGGGTTCCCAGATACGCAGTATTTT. Full variable domain (outside the CDR3, taken from reference TRBV7-9 and TRBJ2-3): DTGVSQNPRHKITKRGQNVTFRCDPISEHNRLYWYRQTLGQGPEFLTYFQNEAQLEKSRLLSDRFSAERPKGSFSTLEIQRTEQGDSAMYLCASSRVGFPDTQYFGPGTRLTVL.

The chain joins TRBV12-3 or TRBV12-4 to TRBJ1-3; possible D gene TRBD1, 5 bases. Trimming pared 3 bases from V and 3 bases from J, leaving 9 bases between. This CDR3 contains 14 residues. In nucleotides, the CDR3 is TGTGCCAGCAGTTTTGGGGGGGTTGGAAACACCATATATTTT. It yields the protein CASSFGGVGNTIYF.

This clonotype was seen more than once but under ten times. V gene TRBV5-1 combines with J gene TRBJ2-1; the match to TRBD1 covers 9 bases. Germline V gene data show CDR1 as SGHRS and CDR2 as YFSETQ. The CDR3 is 17 amino acids. V shed 4 bases and J 3 bases; nucleotides not matched to a gene: 11. Here the CDR3 DNA reads TGCGCCAGCAGCATGGGACAGGGACTAACTAACTACAATGAGCAGTTCTTC. It yields the protein CASSMGQGLTNYNEQFF. The full variable domain, in which reference TRBV5-1 and TRBJ2-1 provide the parts outside the CDR3, is KAGVTQTPRYLIKTRGQQVTLSCSPISGHRSVSWYQQTPGQGLQFLFEYFSETQRNKGNFPGRFSGRQFSNSRSEMNVSTLELGDSALYLCASSMGQGLTNYNEQFFGPGTRLTVL.

This clonotype was recorded at least ten times. The chain uses TRBV27 and TRBJ1-5; 9 positions agree with TRBD1. This CDR3 is 14 amino acids long. The V and J ends lost 4 bases and 9 bases, in that order; junction bases with no gene match: 7. Germline CDR1 reads MNHEY; CDR2 reads SMNVEV (reference sequence). CDR3 protein: CASSSPGQGVPQHF. CDR3 DNA sequence: TGTGCCAGCAGTTCCCCGGGACAGGGTGTGCCCCAGCATTTT.

The rearrangement links TRBV7-9 to TRBJ1-2; D gene unclear. V was clipped by 8 bases and J by 0 bases, with 16 bases between them. Germline CDR1 SEHNR, CDR2 FQNEAQ (reference sequence). The CDR3 totals 15 residues. The CDR3 sequence: CASAAQGPSNYGYTF. CDR3 nucleotide sequence: TGTGCCAGCGCTGCTCAAGGGCCCTCTAACTATGGCTACACCTTC.

This clonotype was found a few times. The chain links TRBV7-2 to TRBJ2-1; D perhaps matches TRBD2 (5 bases). The CDR3 runs to 17 residues. V was trimmed by 4 bases and J by 0 bases, leaving 16 bases between them. Germline V CDR1 and CDR2: SGHTA, FQGNSA. CDR3 amino acids: CASSSPRAGSSYNEQFF. In DNA form, the CDR3 reads TGTGCCAGCAGCTCTCCTCGGGCGGGTAGCTCCTACAATGAGCAGTTCTTC.

This clonotype appeared many times. This chain links TRBV6-2 or TRBV6-3 with TRBJ1-2, with 9 positions matching TRBD1. Trimming cost V 8 bases and J 2 bases; bases outside gene matches: 9. The germline V gene encodes CDR1 MNHEY and CDR2 SVGEGT. CDR3 size: 15 residues. The CDR3 loop reads CASRESGTGNYGYTF. The CDR3 coding sequence is TGTGCCAGCCGTGAATCCGGGACAGGGAACTATGGCTACACCTTC.

On this clonotype: Possible read error: a much larger clone is one base away. The chain is built from TRBV5-1 and TRBJ2-7; maybe TRBD1 (6 bases). The J call is doubtful: the DNA matches TRBJ2-5 better. This CDR3 contains 16 residues. CDR1 and CDR2 from the germline V gene are SGHRS and YFSETQ. CDR3 amino acids: CASKDPQGVVEGTQYF. The CDR3 coding sequence is TGCGCCAGCAAAGACCCACAGGGAGTAGTGGAAGGGACCCAGTACTTC.

This chain uses TRBV20-1 with TRBJ1-5; D gene unclear. Germline values: CDR1 DFQATT, CDR2 SNEGSKA (reference sequence). The CDR3 consists of 12 residues. Trimming shortened V by 2 bases and J by 2 bases, and 4 bases separated the two germline ends. Here the CDR3 reads CSARSGNQPQHF. The CDR3 DNA sequence: TGCAGTGCTAGATCTGGCAATCAGCCCCAGCATTTT.

Points on this clonotype: With a much larger clone just one base away, this may be a read error. CDR3 in DNA: TGTGCCAGCAGCTTAGAGGACAGAAGGACCGGGGAGCTGTTTTTT. Its translation: CASSLEDRRTGELFF. V gene TRBV7-3 combines with J gene TRBJ2-2, with TRBD1 as a possible D gene (6 bases). Trimming removed 2 bases at V and 5 bases at J, with 12 bases between. The CDR3 spans 15 residues. The germline CDR1 and CDR2 sequences are SGHTA and FQGTGA. The full variable domain, with the rest looked up from reference TRBV7-3 and TRBJ2-2, is GAGVSQTPSNKVTEKGKYVELRCDPISGHTALYWYRQSLGQGPEFLIYFQGTGAADDSGLPNDRFFAVRPEGSVSTLKIQRTERGDSAVYLCASSLEDRRTGELFFGEGSRLTVL.

The chain employs TRBV7-2 and TRBJ2-3; tentatively, D is TRBD1 (6 bases). Trimming cost V 2 bases and J 4 bases, with 13 bases left between them. The CDR3 covers 15 residues. Germline V gives CDR1 SGHTA, CDR2 FQGNSA. Here the CDR3 reads CASSLLQNRADTQYF. In nucleotides, the CDR3 is TGTGCCAGCAGCTTATTACAGAACAGGGCAGATACGCAGTATTTT.

This clonotype was seen many times. The V and J genes are TRBV12-3 or TRBV12-4 and TRBJ2-7, with D maybe TRBD2 (7 bases). The CDR3 sequence is 16 residues long. V was clipped by 5 bases and J by 1 base, with 18 bases between them. The DNA of the CDR3 is TGTGCCAGCAGTGGGGGGGGCAGGGGACGGTCCTACGAGCAGTACTTC. Its protein product is CASSGGGRGRSYEQYF.

At least ten counts were recorded for this clonotype. This chain links TRBV20-1 with TRBJ1-2; D unresolved. From germline, CDR1 is DFQATT and CDR2 SNEGSKA (reference sequence). CDR3 length: 15 residues. V lost 0 bases, J lost 0 bases, and 11 bases lay in between. The CDR3 spells CSARDHHRANYGYTF. In nucleotides, the CDR3 is TGCAGTGCTAGAGATCACCACAGAGCTAACTATGGCTACACCTTC.

On this clonotype: No conserved phenylalanine or tryptophan is present at the end of the CDR3, so a read error is the likely explanation. The chain joins TRBV3-1 to TRBJ1-6, with D possibly TRBD1 on 5 matching bases. The CDR3 runs to 14 residues. Trimming pared 0 bases from V and 10 bases from J, leaving 10 bases between. The germline CDR1 and CDR2 sequences are LGHDT and YNNKEL (reference sequence). CDR3 in DNA: TGTGCCAGCAGCCAAGATGGGGCTAAATCACCCCTCCACTTG. This encodes CASSQDGAKSPLHL.

This clonotype was seen a handful of times. The rearrangement uses TRBV4-2 and TRBJ1-1; no clear D. The CDR3 consists of 14 residues. Germline CDR1 is LGHNA and CDR2 is YNFKEQ. V lost 2 bases and J 5 bases, leaving 12 bases between the germline ends. The CDR3 reads CASSQQETGTEAFF. CDR3 nucleotides: TGTGCCAGCAGCCAACAAGAAACGGGGACTGAAGCTTTCTTT.

V is TRBV9 and J is TRBJ2-3, with 9 bases that match TRBD1. V dropped 0 bases and J dropped 5; count of bases not matched to a gene: 7. The germline gives CDR1 SGDLS, CDR2 YYNGEE. The CDR3 loop spans 16 amino acids. In DNA, the CDR3 is TGTGCCAGCAGCGTAGTGGGGACAGGGCGGGGAGATACGCAGTATTTT. It is translated as CASSVVGTGRGDTQYF. The variable domain in full, with the rest retrieved from reference TRBV9 and TRBJ2-3, is DSGVTQTPKHLITATGQRVTLRCSPRSGDLSVYWYQQSLDQGLQFLIQYYNGEERAKGNILERFSAQQFPDLHSELNLSSLELGDSALYFCASSVVGTGRGDTQYFGPGTRLTVL.

This clonotype came up once. The rearrangement links TRBV18 to TRBJ2-1, with TRBD1 matching 11 bases. Matching the DNA end better, TRBJ2-7 makes the J call doubtful. The germline V gene has CDR1 KGHSH and CDR2 LQKENI. This CDR3 is built from 16 residues. The CDR3 DNA follows: TGTGCCAGCTCACGCCGAGGGACAGGGGGGTACAATGAGCAGTACTTC. It is translated as CASSRRGTGGYNEQYF.

Many counts were recorded for this clonotype. The gene calls are TRBV7-8 and TRBJ2-5; 10 bases fit TRBD2. The J segment lost 1 base and the V segment lost 5 bases, leaving 4 bases of the junction unmatched. The CDR3 is 15 residues long. Germline V gene lookup returns CDR1 SGHVS and CDR2 FQNEAQ. In DNA form, the CDR3 reads TGTGCCAGCAGCCCAGGGACTAGCGTCCAAGAGACCCAGTACTTC. Protein: CASSPGTSVQETQYF.

This clonotype has ten or more counts. The CDR3 loop reads CASSVSSLLNEQYF. The CDR3 nucleotides read TGTGCCAGCAGCGTATCGTCCCTTTTGAACGAGCAGTACTTC. The rearrangement links TRBV9 to TRBJ2-7; no clear D. From germline, CDR1 is SGDLS and CDR2 YYNGEE. The V gene lost 1 base and the J gene lost 5 bases, with 13 bases spanning the gap. The CDR3 covers 14 residues.

The V gene is TRBV6-4, the J gene TRBJ1-1, with D possibly being TRBD1 (5 bases). The V end lost 8 bases, the J end lost 0 bases, and 19 bases lay between the germline ends. CDR3 size: 16 residues. CDR1 and CDR2 (germline): MRHNA, SNTAGT. CDR3 coding DNA: TGTGCCAGCGGATTGGGACGGAGTCTCCTGAACACTGAAGCTTTCTTT. Translating it yields CASGLGRSLLNTEAFF.

This clonotype turned up a few times. J is TRBJ2-7 and V is TRBV2; D possibly corresponds to TRBD2 (5 bases). The CDR3 consists of 14 residues. Germline V lookup: CDR1 SNHLY, CDR2 FYNNEI. V lost 7 bases, J lost 1 base, and 14 bases lay in between. The DNA of the CDR3 is TGTGCCAGCAAGGCGCCCCGGAGGTCCTACGAGCAGTACTTC. It translates to CASKAPRRSYEQYF.

This chain uses TRBV7-2 with TRBJ2-1; D gene ambiguous. Germline assignment: CDR1 SGHTA and CDR2 FQGNSA. CDR3 length: 13 residues. Trimming stripped 7 bases from V and 0 bases from J, with 7 bases between. CDR3 sequence reads: CASMAASYNEQFF. The DNA of the CDR3 is TGTGCCAGCATGGCGGCCTCCTACAATGAGCAGTTCTTC.

CDR3 DNA sequence: TGCAGCGTTGACAATCCGGGGGGTTACGGTGAAGCTTTCTTT. Encoded protein: CSVDNPGGYGEAFF. The rearrangement uses TRBV29-1 and TRBJ1-1, with D tentatively TRBD1 (5 bases). The V and J ends lost 3 bases and 7 bases respectively, with 18 bases between them. This CDR3 has 14 amino acids. Germline assignment: CDR1 SQVTM and CDR2 ANQGSEA.

This clonotype has more than one count but fewer than ten. The chain recombines TRBV11-2 with TRBJ2-1; TRBD2 agrees at 10 bases. The germline V gene has CDR1 SGHAT and CDR2 FQNNGV. The V gene end was trimmed by 0 bases and the J gene end by 4 bases; junction bases not matched to a gene: 9. CDR3 length: 18 amino acids. The CDR3 protein is CASSLDGSGGVLYNEQFF. DNA of the CDR3: TGTGCCAGCAGCTTAGATGGCAGCGGGGGGGTTTTATACAATGAGCAGTTCTTC.

The V and J genes are TRBV3-1 and TRBJ2-2; D is ambiguous. The CDR3 sequence is 13 residues long. Deletions cut 1 base from V and 6 bases from J, with 6 bases between. Germline V lookup: CDR1 LGHDT, CDR2 YNNKEL (reference sequence). CDR3 in DNA: TGTGCCAGCAGCCAAGTGAGGTCCGGGGAGCTGTTTTTT. Protein sequence: CASSQVRSGELFF.

Details on this clonotype: One end of the junction is discordant with germline, which a read error may explain. This chain links TRBV6-5 with TRBJ1-2; no definite D call. Germline CDR1 MNHEY, CDR2 SVGAGI. The CDR3 is 15 residues long. The CDR3 region has the DNA TGTGCCTGCAGTTACGCTGGGTCCCGGGCCTATGGTTACACCTTC. It yields the protein CACSYAGSRAYGYTF.